This entry features one T cell receptor (beta chain) sequence. This clonotype is deemed large (0.1 to 1%). Its antigen is currently not known. No base qualities exist here, and no much larger clone lies one base off it. These reads were obtained on a NextSeq 500. The QIAseq Immune Repertoire RNA Library Kit, Human TCR Panel, was used to prepare TCR libraries from roughly 15 ng of total RNA. TCR libraries were sequenced on an Illumina NextSeq with a Mid Output V2 kit, using asymmetric 261x41 paired-end reads. Each TCR library was diluted to roughly 4 nM, pooled, denatured and loaded at roughly 0.94 pM. As for how the authors treated the data: Processing of the TCR FASTQ files took place in the QIAGEN GeneGlobe Data Analysis Center, and downstream analysis was done in R 3.5.2. To get clonality, Shannon entropy was normalized by the log of the number of unique productive sequences and the result was subtracted from one. For each subset, Fisher exact tests at 5% FDR were used to find TRA or TRB clonotypes whose abundance differed between baseline and M1. Differentially abundant clonotypes were grouped as emerging, expanding, contracting or non-expanding/contracting. Morisita's overlap index was used to measure how much repertoires overlapped between patients. TCRdb reprocessed the public reads (quality trimming at Q25 with fastp, clone calling with MiXCR) and kept in-frame beta chains. One record per CDR3 amino acid sequence lists the most common genes and DNA. The V and J calls come from TCRdb's annotation, not from the publication. The sample yields about 240 distinct CDR3 sequences; about 12% were counted once. Roughly 66% of the sample belongs to the ten largest clones.

Four subsets defined by PD-1 and/or TIGIT were sorted from live CD3+CD8+TCRalphabeta+ cells on a BD FACSAria II cell sorter. To characterize relevance to anti-PD-1 therapy response, circulating CD8 T cells were sorted into four subsets based on PD-1 and TIGIT expression. From each sorted CD8 T-cell subset, both TCR alpha and TCR beta chains were sequenced. Peripheral blood was drawn before the first anti-PD-1 injection and after two and four injections. PBMCs were immediately isolated by Ficoll gradient centrifugation. Until use, PBMCs were stored frozen in liquid nitrogen in RPMI containing about 21% FCS and approximately 9.7% DMSO. After thawing, PBMCs were stained with a viability dye plus antibodies against CD3, CD8alpha, TCRalphabeta, PD-1 and TIGIT. The RNeasy Kit was used to extract total RNA, and all samples came in with a RIN above 7. These data are taken from a study of circulating CD8 cells and anti-PD-1 response in melanoma (dated by TCRdb to about 2020). Study-wide context: Nivolumab was given to patients intravenously at 3 mg/kg every 2 weeks. Of the approximately 13 patients in the melanoma cohort, anti-PD-1 was received as first-line therapy by seven patients, and prior targeted therapy or immunotherapy had been received by six patients. Patients with complete or partial responses were counted as responders, while patients with stable or progressive disease (RECIST v1.1) were counted as non-responders. The TCR repertoire analysis included approximately 11 melanoma patients, of whom 7 were non-responders and 4 were responders. On on-treatment samples, PD-1 was detected using a biotinylated anti-human IgG4 antibody. The research as a whole found: Both treatment-naive and previously treated patients were included in the cohort, and this mixing was noted by the authors as something that could influence results. Only baseline and M1 samples from a small cohort with few responders were used in the published TCR repertoire comparisons. Experiments were generally performed without replicates because of limited material. Repertoires were found to be largely private between subsets, with under 7% of TRB clonotypes shared at M1, and the highest sharing was observed between DPOS and TIGIT. Tumor material was not accessible, so tumor reactivity was assessed by peptide assays on expanded sorted subsets instead. The DNEG repertoire had the highest diversity, the PD-1 and DPOS repertoires had similar and higher clonality, and the TIGIT repertoires had the lowest diversity.

Trimming at the junction amounts to 4 bases on V and 4 bases on J, and the germline ends lie 13 bases apart. The CDR3 has 15 amino acids, counting the end cysteine and phenylalanine. The kept DNA is CDR3 alone, 45 bases in frame from the first base. The germline V gene provides CDR1 MDHEN and CDR2 SYDVKM. This TCR derives from a human donor with melanoma. Sample: CD8+ T cells from PBMCs, taken at baseline or after one month of anti-PD-1 therapy (not recorded which). The V and J segments used are TRBV28 and TRBJ1-4, and possibly TRBD1, on 5 matching bases. Here the CDR3 is given as CASSWGTADNEKLFF. The nucleotide sequence reads TGTGCCAGCAGTTGGGGGACGGCGGATAATGAAAAACTGTTTTTT.